This T cell receptor beta chain is from a study of cytomegalovirus exposure and HLA in healthy donors. It was with 60 Vbeta and 13 Jbeta primers that the PCR ran. Data came from immunoSEQ multiplex PCR; TCRdb stores just in-frame clones and leaves some out. Among about 170,000 clones, about 79% were seen once, and the ten largest hold 0.98%. Turning to this clone: The antigen remains unidentified.

Overall study findings and caveats: A likely sequencing artifact accounted for one observed cluster of highly shared sequence variants. Earlier analysis looked at TCR beta V segments, and most were productive about 90% or about 30% of the time.

Sequencing input: PBMCs. This TCR was sampled from a woman between 45 and 60 years old in good health and CMV-seropositive.

In nucleotides, the CDR3 is TGTGCCAGCAGTTACGAAGGCGGTGGCTACACCTTC. This sequence encodes CASSYEGGGYTF. V gene TRBV6-6 combines with J gene TRBJ1-2; no reliable D call. Germline V gene data show CDR1 as MNHNY and CDR2 as SVGAGI (reference sequence). CDR3 length: 12 amino acids. Trimming took 2 bases from V and 7 from J, leaving 8 bases between them.